This T cell receptor beta chain was recovered during a study of blood T cell repertoires in COVID-19. As for the study in general: Acute and convalescent COVID-19 specimens originated in the United States, Italy and Spain.

Germline trimming cut 3 bases from V and 12 bases from J; bases unmatched to any gene: 4. CDR3 length: 12 amino acids. In the source study's methods: Estimates of nucleated cell counts were drawn from the amplification of reference gene primers. Measured with immunoSEQ multiplex PCR; TCRdb has only the in-frame clones, and not every one. That table furnishes V, J and clone size, whereas the DNA furnished D and trimming. The sample lists about 240,000 clones, around nine tenths seen once, with 0.83% in the top ten. The sequencing input was peripheral blood. This sequence originates from a man aged 30 to 45 with COVID-19, enrolled during active disease. The rearrangement uses TRBV12-3 or TRBV12-4 and TRBJ2-1, with 8 bases matching TRBD2. This chain's CDR3 is CASSFTSGRQFF. The CDR3 DNA sequence: TGTGCCAGCAGTTTCACTAGCGGAAGGCAGTTCTTC.